A selection of T cell receptor beta chains follows, all from one sample in a study of blood T cell repertoires in COVID-19. Assay used: immunoSEQ multiplex PCR; TCRdb lists only in-frame clones, some missing. Altogether about 85,000 clones are present, about 86% being singletons, with the ten largest covering 6.3%. Sequencing was done on a sample of peripheral blood. Receptors originate from a man aged 55-75 years with acute or convalescent COVID-19. Each CDR3 is given without its conserved first and last residue.

V	CDR3
TRBV27	ASSPQTAGDEQF
TRBV2	ASSKDSPNQPQH
TRBV9	ASSVGVDSDSNQPQH
TRBV13	ASSLRLAGAYEQY
TRBV7-9	ASSPTNSPLH
TRBV7-2	ASSLSVMRSDTQY
TRBV7-9	ASSLAQGGSYNEQF
TRBV7-2	ASSTRTGSTEAF
TRBV30	AWSVQGAVEPQH
TRBV7-8	ASSLGGGGAQPQH
TRBV7-9	ASSWWTGVYYEQY
TRBV2	ASSEQDGSYGYT
TRBV6-2/TRBV6-3	ASSPGTSGAWGEQF
TRBV5-1	ASSLDGQGHSGANVLT
TRBV19	ASRTTGDGNTIY
TRBV4-3	ASSQFYRDNEQF
TRBV2	ASSRQGASSYNEQF
TRBV7-2	ASSSFGQGRTGNTIY
TRBV19	ASSPVPDRGFYEQY
TRBV19	ASSIGRNQPQH
TRBV5-1	ASSLQQGAKGYT
TRBV5-8	ASSLKLSDRARELF
TRBV20-1	SASVAGDYEQY
TRBV27	ASSPRSIGNQPQH
TRBV6-2/TRBV6-3	ASSTPRTGRTDTQY
TRBV9	ASSTWTGQETQY
TRBV2	ASKLAGGPQETQY
TRBV6-5	ASSLDSANTEAF
TRBV6-1	ASRELRGTGGGGTEAF
TRBV2	ASSERRHTEAF
TRBV7-8	ASSLEGTPYYEQY
TRBV25-1	ASSGTRGRKYGYT
TRBV2	AIRGGRGNTEAF
TRBV5-4	ASTGLLGSYGYT
TRBV27	ASTALPPANTEAF
TRBV5-8	ASSLSGTNTEAF
TRBV3-1/TRBV3-2	ASSQLDRTKNTEAF
TRBV7-9	ASSPGTGEYEQY
TRBV24-1	ATSDSAQGANTEAF
TRBV9	ASSPSLAYEQY
TRBV4-1	ASSPFPGQGYGYT
TRBV6-6	ASSTGQSYGYT
TRBV2	ASKETSGGAIYNEQF
TRBV4-3	ASSQDRGYEQY
TRBV7-8	ASSLRQGVTQY
TRBV5-1	ASSLSPDTSLYEQY
TRBV9	ASSSPAGLQNTEAF